These 30 T cell receptor beta chains came from one sample sequenced in a study of blood T cell repertoires in COVID-19. Sequencing was performed with immunoSEQ multiplex PCR; in TCRdb, only in-frame clones are kept and a portion is missing. The sample holds over 300,000 clones, around 90% seen once. The sample taken for sequencing was peripheral blood. The receptors were sampled from a man aged 18 to 29 with active or convalescent COVID-19.

The chain carries TRBV3-1 (or the pseudogene TRBV3-2) and TRBJ1-1; 9 bases agree with TRBD1. Germline CDR1 reads LGHDT; CDR2 reads YNNKEL (reference sequence). The CDR3 is made up of 18 amino acids. Trimming cost V 0 bases and J 0 bases; bases outside gene matches: 8. The CDR3 is CASSQDLRTGVVNTEAFF. CDR3 coding DNA: TGTGCCAGCAGCCAAGATCTCCGGACAGGGGTGGTGAACACTGAAGCTTTCTTT.

The chain couples TRBV19 to TRBJ1-4; no definite D call. The germline V gene has CDR1 LNHDA and CDR2 SQIVND (reference sequence). V lost 3 bases and J lost 4, with 9 bases in between. The CDR3 sequence is 14 residues long. Here the CDR3 reads CASSIGQVNEKLFF. The CDR3 DNA reads as TGTGCCAGTAGTATCGGCCAGGTTAATGAAAAACTGTTTTTT.

The J gene is TRBJ1-1, the V gene TRBV15; tentative D call: TRBD1 (6 bases). This CDR3 has 16 residues. CDR1 and CDR2 (germline): LNHNV, YYDKDF (reference sequence). V gave up 1 base and J gave up 1 base, with 13 bases separating them. This CDR3 reads CATSRVPTGKNTEAFF. For the CDR3, the DNA is TGTGCCACCAGCAGAGTCCCGACAGGAAAGAACACTGAAGCTTTCTTT.

The rearrangement links TRBV7-2 to TRBJ2-7; TRBD2 is a possible D gene (5 bases). Germline CDR1 is SGHTA and CDR2 is FQGNSA. The CDR3 consists of 17 residues. V lost 2 bases, J lost 6 bases, and 23 bases lay in between. The CDR3 is CASSLRHHWERVSEQYF. The CDR3 DNA follows: TGTGCCAGCAGCTTACGACACCATTGGGAGAGGGTGTCCGAGCAGTACTTC.

The CDR3 DNA reads TGCGCCAGCAGAAAGGGACAGACCGGCGAGCAGTACTTC. This codes for CASRKGQTGEQYF. The chain combines TRBV5-1 with TRBJ2-7; 7 nucleotides agree with TRBD1. The germline V gene encodes CDR1 SGHRS and CDR2 YFSETQ. J lost 6 bases, V lost 5 bases, and 8 bases had no gene match. CDR3 size: 13 residues.

The chain links TRBV19 to TRBJ2-7, with 7 bases fitting TRBD1. Germline lookup yields CDR1 LNHDA and CDR2 SQIVND (reference sequence). V lost 5 bases to trimming and J lost 1 base; unmatched junction nucleotides: 11. The CDR3 has 16 residues. In DNA form, the CDR3 reads TGTGCCAGTAGTGCTTCCGGGACAGCGTTTTCCTACGAGCAGTACTTC. Translation gives CASSASGTAFSYEQYF.

The chain combines TRBV5-1 with TRBJ2-7; maybe TRBD2 (8 bases). With 0 bases removed from V and 6 bases from J, the gap between germline ends came to 13 bases. The CDR3 covers 14 residues. CDR1 and CDR2 (germline): SGHRS, YFSETQ. The CDR3 DNA is TGCGCCAGCAGCTTGGTAGCGGGACAGTTCGAGCAGTACTTC. This codes for CASSLVAGQFEQYF. The full variable domain, completed using reference TRBV5-1 and TRBJ2-7, is KAGVTQTPRYLIKTRGQQVTLSCSPISGHRSVSWYQQTPGQGLQFLFEYFSETQRNKGNFPGRFSGRQFSNSRSEMNVSTLELGDSALYLCASSLVAGQFEQYFGPGTRLTVT.

This chain joins TRBV6-2 or TRBV6-3 and TRBJ1-5; 8 nucleotides line up with TRBD1. Trimming at V came to 2 bases and at J to 6 bases, leaving 6 bases not matched to a gene. CDR1 is MNHEY, CDR2 SVGEGT, per germline. There are 15 residues in the CDR3. DNA of the CDR3: TGTGCCAGCAGTTACACAATCAGGGGGCCTCAGCCCCAGCATTTT. Amino acids: CASSYTIRGPQPQHF.

This clone was observed once. V is TRBV2 and J is TRBJ2-1; TRBD1 is a possible D gene (6 bases). CDR3 size: 12 residues. Germline V CDR1 and CDR2: SNHLY, FYNNEI. Trimming pared 6 bases from V and 10 bases from J, leaving 13 bases between. As DNA, the CDR3 is TGTGCCAGCAGGTTACAGGGTCCCGAGCAGTTCTTC. It codes for CASRLQGPEQFF.

Concerning this clone: An end of the junction does not agree with germline; a read error may underlie this. The chain couples TRBV6-5 to TRBJ2-3; weak D call: TRBD2 (6 bases). Germline CDR1 reads MNHEY; CDR2 reads SVGAGI. CDR3 length: 13 amino acids. Here the CDR3 DNA reads TGTGCCAGCAGTTACACGGCCGCGGGGAGCGTGCATTTT. It codes for CASSYTAAGSVHF.

The rearrangement uses TRBV28 and TRBJ2-6; TRBD1 is a possible D gene (6 bases). Per the germline V gene, CDR1 is MDHEN and CDR2 is SYDVKM. V gave up 7 bases and J gave up 2 bases, with 15 bases separating them. This CDR3 spans 16 amino acids. CDR3 in amino acids: CASIPTPGAGANVLTF. The CDR3 coding sequence is TGTGCCAGCATCCCTACTCCAGGGGCTGGGGCCAACGTCCTGACTTTC.

The rearrangement uses TRBV15 and TRBJ2-7; 7 nucleotides align to TRBD1. J was trimmed by 3 bases and V by 7 bases; bases with no gene match: 21. This CDR3 spans 18 amino acids. Looked up from germline, CDR1 is LNHNV and CDR2 is YYDKDF (reference sequence). The CDR3: CATTIMDRYISPSYEQYF. For the CDR3, the DNA is TGTGCCACCACCATAATGGACAGGTACATTTCCCCCAGCTACGAGCAGTACTTC.

This chain connects TRBV19 to TRBJ2-3; 7 nucleotides line up with TRBD1. The CDR3 runs to 15 residues. Unmatched junction bases numbered 8, after V lost 6 bases and J lost 2 bases. The germline V gene encodes CDR1 LNHDA and CDR2 SQIVND (reference sequence). The DNA of the CDR3 is TGTGCCAGTAGCCCCAGGGGGTACGTCACAGATACGCAGTATTTT. Its translation: CASSPRGYVTDTQYF.

The chain recombines TRBV12-3 or TRBV12-4 with TRBJ1-2, with 7 bases aligning to TRBD1. V lost 6 bases to trimming and J lost 8 bases; unmatched junction nucleotides: 9. The CDR3 spans 13 residues. CDR3 loop: CASSPGTAGGYTF. The CDR3 DNA sequence: TGTGCCAGCAGCCCTGGGACAGCTGGGGGCTACACCTTC.

The chain carries TRBV9 and TRBJ1-1; 10 nucleotides match TRBD1. V gave up 0 bases and J gave up 3 bases; unmatched junction bases: 5. There are 16 residues in the CDR3. CDR1 is SGDLS, CDR2 YYNGEE, per germline. CDR3 amino acids: CASSVGTGGGYTEAFF. For the CDR3, the DNA is TGTGCCAGCAGCGTAGGGACAGGGGGAGGGTACACTGAAGCTTTCTTT.

This clone has more than one count but fewer than ten. The genes are TRBV7-2 and TRBJ2-3, with D possibly being TRBD1 (5 bases). CDR3 length: 13 residues. V lost 6 bases and J lost 0, with 7 bases in between. Germline CDR1 reads SGHTA; CDR2 reads FQGNSA. The CDR3 bases are TGTGCCAGCAGTACAGGTAGCACAGATACGCAGTATTTT. This translates into CASSTGSTDTQYF.

This clone was recorded once. CDR3 sequence reads: CASSLVRTSDSPLHF. Here the CDR3 DNA reads TGCGCCAGCAGCTTGGTACGGACATCAGATTCACCCCTCCACTTT. This sequence joins TRBV5-1 and TRBJ1-6; perhaps TRBD1 as D (5 bases). From germline, CDR1 is SGHRS and CDR2 YFSETQ. This CDR3 has 15 amino acids. The V end was cut by 0 bases, the J end by 8 bases, with 12 bases between.

The CDR3 spells CASSLIPPVAQYF. DNA of the CDR3: TGTGCCAGCAGCCTCATCCCGCCGGTCGCGCAGTATTTT. The chain couples TRBV4-2 to TRBJ2-3; D is unresolved. V was pared by 4 bases and J by 10 bases, with 15 bases between. The CDR3 length is 13 residues. Germline V gene lookup returns CDR1 LGHNA and CDR2 YNFKEQ.

The rearrangement joins TRBV19 to TRBJ2-1; maybe TRBD2 (5 bases). Germline CDR1 LNHDA, CDR2 SQIVND (reference sequence). The CDR3 is 13 amino acids. V lost 7 bases, J lost 4 bases, and 11 bases lay in between. CDR3 protein: CASKPAAYNEQFF. As DNA, the CDR3 is TGTGCCAGTAAGCCAGCGGCATACAATGAGCAGTTCTTC. Variable domain in full (rest from reference TRBV19 and TRBJ2-1): DGGITQSPKYLFRKEGQNVTLSCEQNLNHDAMYWYRQDPGQGLRLIYYSQIVNDFQKGDIAEGYSVSREKKESFPLTVTSAQKNPTAFYLCASKPAAYNEQFFGPGTRLTVL.

The chain has TRBV7-8 and TRBJ1-3, with 7 bases aligning to TRBD1. Germline V lookup: CDR1 SGHVS, CDR2 FQNEAQ. V dropped 2 bases and J dropped 1; count of bases not matched to a gene: 11. The CDR3 totals 18 residues. The CDR3 coding sequence is TGTGCCAGCAGCTTAATCGTTAGACAGGGATTTTCTGGAAACACCATATATTTT. It specifies CASSLIVRQGFSGNTIYF.

V and J are TRBV7-8 and TRBJ2-3; D possibly corresponds to TRBD2 (6 bases). Per germline, CDR1 SGHVS and CDR2 FQNEAQ. The CDR3 is made up of 16 amino acids. V was clipped by 4 bases and J by 6 bases, with 20 bases between them. The CDR3 here is CASSSWAGGELDTQYF. The CDR3 nucleotides are TGTGCCAGCAGCTCTTGGGCCGGCGGGGAATTGGATACGCAGTATTTT. The full variable domain, its missing parts supplied by reference TRBV7-8 and TRBJ2-3, is GAGVSQSPRYKVAKRGQDVALRCDPISGHVSLFWYQQALGQGPEFLTYFQNEAQLDKSGLPSDRFFAERPEGSVSTLKIQRTQQEDSAVYLCASSSWAGGELDTQYFGPGTRLTVL.

This clone appeared a single time. The CDR3 loop reads CASSLVAGGELFF. The CDR3 DNA sequence: TGTGCCAGCAGTTTAGTGGCGGGCGGGGAGCTGTTTTTT. The chain combines TRBV27 with TRBJ2-2, with D maybe TRBD2 (5 bases). Germline CDR1 MNHEY, CDR2 SMNVEV (reference sequence). The V gene lost 2 bases and the J gene lost 7 bases, with 8 bases spanning the gap. The CDR3 is 13 residues long.

The chain combines TRBV19 with TRBJ1-5, with 9 nucleotides matching TRBD1. The CDR3 has 12 residues. J gave up 4 bases and V 8 bases, and 0 bases lay outside the gene matches. Germline assignment: CDR1 LNHDA and CDR2 SQIVND (reference sequence). This CDR3 reads CASGQGNQPQHF. The CDR3 nucleotides read TGTGCCAGTGGACAGGGGAATCAGCCCCAGCATTTT.

This chain connects TRBV18 to TRBJ2-1; tentatively, D is TRBD2 (6 bases). Deletions cut 3 bases from V and 1 base from J, with 10 bases between. Germline loops: CDR1 KGHSH, CDR2 LQKENI. The CDR3 loop spans 15 amino acids. CDR3 coding DNA: TGTGCCAGCTCACCGGCGGGACCGTCCTACAATGAGCAGTTCTTC. Translating gives CASSPAGPSYNEQFF.

V and J are TRBV9 and TRBJ1-4; D uncertain. The CDR3 consists of 14 residues. V was trimmed by 1 base and J by 4 bases, leaving 8 bases between them. From germline, CDR1 is SGDLS and CDR2 YYNGEE. In DNA, the CDR3 is TGTGCCAGCAGCGTATCGCGGGGTAATGAAAAACTGTTTTTT. Its translation is CASSVSRGNEKLFF. Looking up the rest from reference TRBV9 and TRBJ1-4 gives the full variable domain: DSGVTQTPKHLITATGQRVTLRCSPRSGDLSVYWYQQSLDQGLQFLIQYYNGEERAKGNILERFSAQQFPDLHSELNLSSLELGDSALYFCASSVSRGNEKLFFGSGTQLSVL.

The chain recombines TRBV4-3 with TRBJ2-1, with TRBD2 matching 13 bases. CDR1 and CDR2 (germline): LGHNA, YSLEER. This CDR3 comprises 14 residues. V was pared by 6 bases and J by 10 bases, with 6 bases of the junction left unmatched. CDR3 sequence (DNA): TGCGCCAGCAGTAGACTAGCGGGAGGATCCGAGCAGTTCTTC. Protein: CASSRLAGGSEQFF.

The gene calls are TRBV6-2 or TRBV6-3 and TRBJ2-2, with 8 positions matching TRBD2. The germline CDR1 and CDR2 sequences are MNHEY and SVGEGT. Trimming cost V 2 bases and J 6 bases; bases outside gene matches: 5. The CDR3 spans 15 residues. The CDR3 nucleotides read TGTGCCAGCAGTTACCTCGGGGGGGTCTCCGGGGAGCTGTTTTTT. Protein sequence: CASSYLGGVSGELFF.

J is TRBJ2-1 and V is TRBV3-1 (or the pseudogene TRBV3-2); D gene uncertain. This CDR3 spans 16 amino acids. The V and J ends lost 5 bases and 0 bases respectively, with 14 bases between them. Germline CDR1 and CDR2: LGHDT and YNNKEL (reference sequence). The CDR3 coding sequence is TGTGCCAGCAGCGCCCGTCAGCCAGGCTCCTACAATGAGCAGTTCTTC. Encoded protein: CASSARQPGSYNEQFF.

This chain links TRBV28 with TRBJ1-1; D is ambiguous. The CDR3 is 15 amino acids. Looked up from germline, CDR1 is MDHEN and CDR2 is SYDVKM. Trimming shortened V by 4 bases and J by 0 bases, and 12 bases separated the two germline ends. CDR3 sequence: CASSSRHILNTEAFF. The CDR3 DNA sequence: TGTGCCAGCAGTTCCCGACACATTCTGAACACTGAAGCTTTCTTT.

The DNA of the CDR3 is TGCAGCGTTGATTACACAGGGCCGTACAATGAGCAGTTCTTC. Translated, it gives CSVDYTGPYNEQFF. This chain joins TRBV29-1 and TRBJ2-1, with D maybe TRBD1 (6 bases). The germline V gene has CDR1 SQVTM and CDR2 ANQGSEA. The germline V and J ends were trimmed by 3 bases and 4 bases, with 13 bases remaining between them. This CDR3 comprises 14 residues.